This entry lists 14 T cell receptor beta chains sequenced from one sample in a study of blood T cell repertoires in COVID-19. This table comes from immunoSEQ multiplex PCR, and its TCRdb copy is limited to in-frame clones, with some not included. The sample comprises over 200,000 clones, 88% of which are singletons, and 0.7% rests with the top ten. The sample taken for sequencing was peripheral blood. These receptors were obtained from a human donor in a cohort sampled during active COVID-19.

The genes are TRBV7-3 and TRBJ2-6, with 9 bases fitting TRBD1. CDR3 length equals 17 residues. The V segment lost 5 bases and the J segment 1 base; nucleotides outside the gene matches: 6. Germline V gene data show CDR1 as SGHTA and CDR2 as FQGTGA. The CDR3 loop reads CASSPEGQGSGANVLTF. The CDR3 nucleotides are TGTGCCAGCAGCCCTGAGGGACAGGGTTCTGGGGCCAACGTCCTGACTTTC.

V is TRBV19 and J is TRBJ2-1, with 9 bases lining up with TRBD2. The junction had 2 bases not matched to a gene; V was cut back by 2 bases and J by 3 bases. Germline loops: CDR1 LNHDA, CDR2 SQIVND (reference sequence). CDR3 size: 15 residues. The CDR3 DNA is TGTGCCAGTAGTATAATTAGCGGGGGCTACAATGAGCAGTTCTTC. Translated, it gives CASSIISGGYNEQFF. The full variable domain, in which reference TRBV19 and TRBJ2-1 provide the parts outside the CDR3, is DGGITQSPKYLFRKEGQNVTLSCEQNLNHDAMYWYRQDPGQGLRLIYYSQIVNDFQKGDIAEGYSVSREKKESFPLTVTSAQKNPTAFYLCASSIISGGYNEQFFGPGTRLTVL.

This clone was counted a few times. The rearrangement joins TRBV10-2 to TRBJ2-1; D is perhaps TRBD2 (7 bases). Germline V gene lookup returns CDR1 WSHSY and CDR2 SAAADI. Trimming stripped 0 bases from V and 10 bases from J, with 25 bases between. This CDR3 region has 18 residues. The CDR3 coding sequence is TGCGCCAGCAGTGAGTCGCCCCTAGTGGCGGGGGCCAAAAGAGAGCAGTTCTTC. Protein sequence: CASSESPLVAGAKREQFF.

This clone was seen only once. Within the sample, other DNA sequences also encode this same CDR3. V usage is TRBV9 and J usage is TRBJ2-6; D is uncertain. Germline V CDR1 and CDR2: SGDLS, YYNGEE. Trimming took off 0 bases at V and 1 base at J, with 5 bases between the two ends. The CDR3 totals 15 residues. CDR3 residues: CASSVGSSGANVLTF. CDR3 in DNA: TGTGCCAGCAGCGTAGGTAGTTCTGGGGCCAACGTCCTGACTTTC. Looking up the rest from reference TRBV9 and TRBJ2-6 gives the full variable domain: DSGVTQTPKHLITATGQRVTLRCSPRSGDLSVYWYQQSLDQGLQFLIQYYNGEERAKGNILERFSAQQFPDLHSELNLSSLELGDSALYFCASSVGSSGANVLTFGAGSRLTVL.

The chain uses TRBV7-8 and TRBJ2-5; tentative D call: TRBD2 (6 bases). The V gene lost 1 base and the J gene lost 2 bases, with 17 bases spanning the gap. Per the germline V gene, CDR1 is SGHVS and CDR2 is FQNEAQ. The CDR3 has 17 amino acids. CDR3 in amino acids: CASSLVGPRGRQETQYF. The CDR3 bases are TGTGCCAGCAGCTTAGTGGGACCCCGGGGGAGGCAAGAGACCCAGTACTTC.

The chain recombines TRBV19 with TRBJ2-1; TRBD1 is a possible D gene (6 bases). The CDR3 sequence is 16 residues long. Germline CDR1 and CDR2: LNHDA and SQIVND (reference sequence). V was cut by 5 bases and J by 1 base, with 15 bases left in between. CDR3 residues: CASSFLMDSSYNEQFF. CDR3 in DNA: TGTGCCAGTAGTTTTTTAATGGACAGTTCCTACAATGAGCAGTTCTTC.

The V gene is TRBV18, the J gene TRBJ1-2; 8 nucleotides line up with TRBD1. The CDR3 totals 14 residues. V trimming: 4 bases; J trimming: 7 bases; junction bases outside the gene matches: 8. Germline V gene sequence: CDR1 KGHSH, CDR2 LQKENI. CDR3 amino acids: CASSQDRVIIGYTF. The CDR3 DNA reads TGTGCCAGCTCACAGGACAGGGTGATTATTGGCTACACCTTC.

The J gene is TRBJ2-1, the V gene TRBV27; no definite D call. V was clipped by 0 bases and J by 4 bases, with 7 bases between them. The CDR3 runs 14 residues. Looked up from germline, CDR1 is MNHEY and CDR2 is SMNVEV (reference sequence). The CDR3 loop reads CASSLSPGYNEQFF. CDR3 DNA sequence: TGTGCCAGCAGTTTATCGCCGGGTTACAATGAGCAGTTCTTC.

This clone showed up just a few times. The chain carries TRBV19 and TRBJ2-1; TRBD2 matches at 9 bases. Germline V CDR1 and CDR2: LNHDA, SQIVND (reference sequence). CDR3 length equals 15 residues. Trimming cost V 3 bases and J 10 bases; bases outside gene matches: 10. The CDR3 reads CASSISAGGFEEQFF. The CDR3 nucleotides are TGTGCCAGTAGTATCTCAGCGGGGGGATTCGAGGAGCAGTTCTTC.

The chain combines TRBV30 with TRBJ2-5; 8 bases align to TRBD2. The length of the CDR3 is 12 residues. V was pared by 3 bases and J by 10 bases, with 7 bases of the junction left unmatched. Germline V gene data show CDR1 as GTSNPN and CDR2 as SVGIG (reference sequence). CDR3 loop: CAWSPGGADQYF. DNA of the CDR3: TGTGCCTGGAGCCCCGGGGGGGCCGACCAGTACTTC.

This chain uses TRBV19 with TRBJ1-2; possible D gene TRBD1, 5 bases. The CDR3 is made up of 15 amino acids. Germline V gene data show CDR1 as LNHDA and CDR2 as SQIVND (reference sequence). V lost 0 bases and J lost 4, with 12 bases in between. The CDR3 loop reads CASSIETGGPYGYTF. In nucleotides, the CDR3 is TGTGCCAGTAGTATAGAGACGGGGGGTCCCTATGGCTACACCTTC.

Only one count was recorded for this clone. This chain joins TRBV6-5 and TRBJ2-7; possible D gene TRBD1, 6 bases. Germline CDR1 is MNHEY and CDR2 is SVGAGI. CDR3 length equals 14 residues. The V end lost 7 bases, the J end lost 2 bases, and 15 bases lay between the germline ends. CDR3 sequence reads: CASTPRGSTYEQYF. The CDR3 nucleotides read TGTGCCAGCACCCCTAGGGGGTCCACCTACGAGCAGTACTTC.

The chain uses TRBV10-2 and TRBJ1-2; 7 bases are shared with TRBD1. The V gene's germline CDR1 is WSHSY and CDR2 SAAADI. The CDR3 spans 13 residues. V was clipped by 5 bases and J by 2 bases; unmatched bases: 2. The CDR3 region is CASSRQGNYGYTF. CDR3 nucleotide sequence: TGCGCCAGCAGTAGACAGGGAAACTATGGCTACACCTTC.

V usage is TRBV5-1 and J usage is TRBJ2-7; 7 nucleotides line up with TRBD1. Germline V gene sequence: CDR1 SGHRS, CDR2 YFSETQ. Trimming took 4 bases from V and 3 from J; bases not matched to a gene: 10. This CDR3 is 15 amino acids long. The CDR3 region has the DNA TGCGCCAGCAGCGAGGGGGACAGCGGCCTCTACGAGCAGTACTTC. The encoded protein is CASSEGDSGLYEQYF.